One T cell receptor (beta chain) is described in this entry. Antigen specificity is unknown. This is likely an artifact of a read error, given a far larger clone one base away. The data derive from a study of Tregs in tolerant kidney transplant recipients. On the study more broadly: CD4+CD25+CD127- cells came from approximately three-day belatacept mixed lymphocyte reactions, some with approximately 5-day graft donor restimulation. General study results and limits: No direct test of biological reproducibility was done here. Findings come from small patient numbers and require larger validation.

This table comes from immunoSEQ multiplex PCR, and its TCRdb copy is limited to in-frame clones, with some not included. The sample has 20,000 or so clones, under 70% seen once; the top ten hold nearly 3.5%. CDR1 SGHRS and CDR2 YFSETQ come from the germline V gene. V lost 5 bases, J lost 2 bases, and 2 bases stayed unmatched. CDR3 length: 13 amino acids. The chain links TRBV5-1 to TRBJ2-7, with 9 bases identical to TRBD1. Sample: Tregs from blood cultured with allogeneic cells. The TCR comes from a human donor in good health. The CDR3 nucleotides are TGCGCCAGCAGTCGGGACAGGGCCTACGAGCAGTACTTC. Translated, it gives CASSRDRAYEQYF.